The T cell receptor (beta chain) under discussion was sequenced for a study of CD8 T cells in Susac syndrome. With random hexamers, roughly 0.5 to 1 ug RNA was reverse transcribed. immunoSEQ multiplex PCR amplified TCR beta CDR3 across 54 Vbeta, 13 Jbeta. TCRdb reanalysed the immunoSEQ multiplex PCR reads using MiXCR and keeps one entry per CDR3 protein. This sample has about 210,000 distinct CDR3 sequences; about 95% occur once, and the top ten carry 0.08% to 0.095%. V lost 3 bases and J lost 6, with 9 bases in between. The CDR3 runs 12 residues. CDR1 SGDLS and CDR2 YYNGEE come from the germline V gene.

The V call is TRBV9, the J call TRBJ2-5; D uncertain. This receptor was taken from a human donor with multiple sclerosis. The material sequenced was CD4+ T cells from PBMCs. The CDR3 reads CASSGSLKTQYF. As DNA, the CDR3 is TGTGCCAGCAGCGGCTCCCTGAAGACCCAGTACTTC.